Each of the 30 T cell receptor beta chains below was sequenced from the same sample in a study of T cell changes during pregnancy in multiple sclerosis. Repertoires were generated with immunoSEQ multiplex PCR, while TCRdb's copy carries only in-frame clones and drops some. The profile shows about 55,000 clones, about 95% of them singletons. The specimen was CD8+ T cells from peripheral blood mononuclear cells, collected after pregnancy. These receptor sequences come from a female donor with multiple sclerosis, enrolled in a pregnancy study.

The chain links TRBV27 to TRBJ2-3; perhaps TRBD1 as D (5 bases). Trimming removed 7 bases at V and 2 bases at J, with 22 bases between. In germline, CDR1 is MNHEY, CDR2 SMNVEV (reference sequence). The CDR3 consists of 17 residues. CDR3 nucleotide sequence: TGTGCCAGCATTCCCTCACGATCCCAGGGAATCACAGATACGCAGTATTTT. This codes for CASIPSRSQGITDTQYF.

The V and J genes are TRBV28 and TRBJ1-5, with D possibly being TRBD1 (6 bases). This CDR3 is 13 amino acids long. Germline-derived CDR1 and CDR2 are MDHEN and SYDVKM. V was trimmed by 3 bases and J by 6 bases, leaving 9 bases between them. The CDR3 coding sequence is TGTGCCAGCAGTTTCGGGGGGCGTCAGCCCCAGCATTTT. This encodes CASSFGGRQPQHF.

The J gene is TRBJ2-1, the V gene TRBV10-2, with D possibly matching TRBD1 (6 bases). The CDR3 is 14 residues long. The V end was cut by 2 bases, the J end by 7 bases, with 12 bases between. Germline V gene lookup returns CDR1 WSHSY and CDR2 SAAADI. The CDR3 nucleotides read TGCGCCAGCAGTGAGGGCAGGGGAAGGAATGAGCAGTTCTTC. This gives the protein CASSEGRGRNEQFF.

This clone turned up a few times. The chain couples TRBV10-2 to TRBJ1-1; D may be TRBD1 (6 bases). The length of the CDR3 is 14 residues. The V and J ends lost 6 bases and 2 bases respectively, with 13 bases between them. CDR1 WSHSY and CDR2 SAAADI come from the germline V gene. The CDR3 bases are TGCGCCAGCAGCGAATCAGGGGCCAACACTGAAGCTTTCTTT. Protein: CASSESGANTEAFF.

The rearrangement joins TRBV25-1 to TRBJ2-1, with 13 bases matching TRBD2. Losses at the gene ends were 6 bases for V and 10 bases for J; bases not matched to a gene: 12. Per germline, CDR1 MGHDK and CDR2 SYGVNS. The CDR3 is made up of 16 amino acids. CDR3 amino acids: CASRTPKLAGGIEQFF. For the CDR3, the DNA is TGTGCCAGCAGGACCCCTAAACTAGCGGGAGGGATCGAGCAGTTCTTC.

The chain has TRBV4-2 and TRBJ1-1; no reliable D call. The CDR3 is made up of 11 amino acids. In germline, CDR1 is LGHNA, CDR2 YNFKEQ. The germline V and J ends were trimmed by 6 bases and 11 bases, with 13 bases remaining between them. CDR3 residues: CASSRGDEAFF. The CDR3 DNA sequence: TGTGCCAGCAGTCGTGGTGATGAGGCTTTCTTT.

In regard to this clone: The same CDR3 also results from other DNA sequences found in this sample. V is TRBV7-9 and J is TRBJ1-2; 8 nucleotides line up with TRBD1. Germline V gene sequence: CDR1 SEHNR, CDR2 FQNEAQ (reference sequence). V lost 5 bases to trimming and J lost 2 bases; unmatched junction nucleotides: 10. This CDR3 is 16 amino acids long. CDR3 loop: CASSPPFRTGNYGYTF. The CDR3 region has the DNA TGTGCCAGCAGCCCACCATTTAGGACAGGGAACTATGGCTACACCTTC.

The chain uses TRBV19 and TRBJ1-1, with D possibly being TRBD1 (6 bases). The CDR3 runs to 14 residues. Germline CDR1 LNHDA, CDR2 SQIVND (reference sequence). Trimming stripped 5 bases from V and 1 base from J, with 11 bases between. CDR3 nucleotide sequence: TGTGCCAGTAGTTTTGGACAGACGAACACTGAAGCTTTCTTT. Its protein is CASSFGQTNTEAFF.

V and J are TRBV29-1 and TRBJ1-2; tentatively, D is TRBD1 (6 bases). CDR3 length: 13 residues. Per the germline V gene, CDR1 is SQVTM and CDR2 is ANQGSEA. Between the trimmed V and J ends, which lost 6 bases and 6 bases, there was a span of 17 bases. As DNA, the CDR3 is TGCAGCGTCCCGGGGAGGGGGGGAGATGGCTACACCTTC. Translated: CSVPGRGGDGYTF.

The rearrangement uses TRBV5-4 and TRBJ2-7; 10 bases are shared with TRBD1. V lost 4 bases, J lost 6 bases, and 7 bases stayed unmatched. CDR1 is SGHNT, CDR2 YYREEE, per germline (reference sequence). The CDR3 is 14 amino acids. CDR3 loop: CASSPGTGAFEQYF. DNA for the CDR3: TGTGCCAGCAGCCCCGGGACAGGGGCATTCGAGCAGTACTTC. The entire variable domain, with the rest obtained from reference TRBV5-4 and TRBJ2-7, is as follows: ETGVTQSPTHLIKTRGQQVTLRCSSQSGHNTVSWYQQALGQGPQFIFQYYREEENGRGNFPPRFSGLQFPNYSSELNVNALELDDSALYLCASSPGTGAFEQYFGPGTRLTVT.

V gene TRBV10-2 combines with J gene TRBJ1-2; 10 nucleotides line up with TRBD1. There are 17 residues in the CDR3. Trimming took 2 bases from V and 2 from J; bases not matched to a gene: 8. Germline CDR1 reads WSHSY; CDR2 reads SAAADI. The CDR3, as DNA: TGCGCCAGCAGTGAGACCCGACAGGGGGCGTACAACTATGGCTACACCTTC. Translated: CASSETRQGAYNYGYTF.

The chain couples TRBV27 to TRBJ2-7; D remains unclear. V was shortened by 7 bases and J by 1 base, with 14 bases between the two germline ends. This CDR3 is 14 amino acids long. CDR1 is MNHEY, CDR2 SMNVEV, per germline (reference sequence). The CDR3 DNA is TGTGCCAGCACCCCCTTCGCTAGTTCCTACGAGCAGTACTTC. This translates into CASTPFASSYEQYF.

J is TRBJ2-6 and V is TRBV12-5; TRBD1 aligns across 12 bases. CDR3 length: 19 amino acids. The germline V gene has CDR1 LGHNT and CDR2 FRNRAP. The junction had 8 bases not matched to a gene; V was cut back by 5 bases and J by 0 bases. This CDR3 reads CASGAGQGAFLSGANVLTF. The CDR3 DNA follows: TGTGCTAGTGGTGCGGGACAGGGGGCTTTTCTCTCTGGGGCCAACGTCCTGACTTTC. Based on the CDR3 plus reference TRBV12-5 and TRBJ2-6, the full variable domain is DARVTQTPRHKVTEMGQEVTMRCQPILGHNTVFWYRQTMMQGLELLAYFRNRAPLDDSGMPKDRFSAEMPDATLATLKIQPSEPRDSAVYFCASGAGQGAFLSGANVLTFGAGSRLTVL.

The V gene is TRBV30, the J gene TRBJ2-1; D is possibly TRBD2 (6 bases). The CDR3 runs to 17 residues. Germline CDR1 and CDR2: GTSNPN and SVGIG (reference sequence). The V gene lost 2 bases and the J gene lost 7 bases, with 24 bases spanning the gap. The CDR3 here is CAWSLAGLSRAYNEQFF. The CDR3 DNA reads as TGTGCCTGGAGTCTGGCGGGGCTATCGAGAGCATATAATGAGCAGTTCTTC.

This chain joins TRBV13 and TRBJ2-7; 9 nucleotides match TRBD1. With 1 base clipped from V and 0 bases from J, the junction kept 4 bases outside the gene matches. The CDR3 is made up of 16 amino acids. The germline V gene encodes CDR1 PRHDT and CDR2 FYEKMQ (reference sequence). This CDR3 is CASSLDPGQGSYEQYF. CDR3 coding DNA: TGTGCCAGCAGCTTAGATCCGGGACAGGGCTCCTACGAGCAGTACTTC.

This sequence joins TRBV19 and TRBJ2-7; D is undetermined. From germline, CDR1 is LNHDA and CDR2 SQIVND (reference sequence). The V gene lost 6 bases and the J gene lost 4 bases, with 10 bases spanning the gap. The CDR3 covers 12 residues. CDR3 region: CASSASQYEQYF. The CDR3 region has the DNA TGTGCCAGTAGCGCTAGTCAGTACGAGCAGTACTTC.

CDR3 sequence reads: CASSVVGGGQTEAFF. The CDR3 nucleotides are TGTGCCAGCAGCGTAGTAGGCGGGGGGCAGACTGAAGCTTTCTTT. The V call is TRBV9, the J call TRBJ1-1; D perhaps matches TRBD1 (6 bases). V was cut by 0 bases and J by 5 bases, with 14 bases left in between. The CDR3 is 15 residues long. Per germline, CDR1 SGDLS and CDR2 YYNGEE.

V usage is TRBV11-2 and J usage is TRBJ2-7; D is perhaps TRBD2 (7 bases). Trimming removed 5 bases at V and 5 bases at J, with 16 bases between. The CDR3 is 14 residues long. Germline V CDR1 and CDR2: SGHAT, FQNNGV. The CDR3 sequence: CASSPGGGVDEQYF. The CDR3 bases are TGTGCCAGCAGCCCCGGAGGGGGGGTTGACGAGCAGTACTTC.

V usage is TRBV2 and J usage is TRBJ2-7, with D maybe TRBD2 (5 bases). V was cut by 6 bases and J by 7 bases, with 19 bases left in between. Germline loops: CDR1 SNHLY, CDR2 FYNNEI. The CDR3 has 14 amino acids. The CDR3 DNA reads as TGTGCCAGCAGAGACTCAGGCGGGTTTAGAGAGCAGTACTTC. It is translated as CASRDSGGFREQYF.

The chain is built from TRBV7-6 and TRBJ1-3; unclear D gene. V was clipped by 5 bases and J by 3 bases, with 11 bases between them. The CDR3 loop spans 14 amino acids. The germline CDR1 and CDR2 sequences are SGHVS and FNYEAQ. The CDR3 bases are TGTGCCAGCAGCCGGGTGGGAGGTGGAAACACCATATATTTT. This translates into CASSRVGGGNTIYF.

The chain carries TRBV6-5 and TRBJ2-7, with D uncertain. V lost 2 bases and J 3 bases, leaving 8 bases between the germline ends. CDR3 size: 13 residues. Germline CDR1 MNHEY, CDR2 SVGAGI. The CDR3 loop is CASSYLWSYEQYF. The CDR3 DNA sequence: TGTGCCAGCAGTTACCTCTGGAGCTACGAGCAGTACTTC.

This clone was seen only once. The V and J genes are TRBV5-1 and TRBJ2-7, with 9 positions matching TRBD2. Germline CDR1 is SGHRS and CDR2 is YFSETQ. This CDR3 has 16 residues. J lost 0 bases, V lost 4 bases, and 8 bases had no gene match. The CDR3 spells CASSKLFSGSSYEQYF. For the CDR3, the DNA is TGCGCCAGCAGCAAATTATTTAGCGGGAGCTCCTACGAGCAGTACTTC.

This clone was detected once. This chain connects TRBV28 to TRBJ2-7; perhaps TRBD1 as D (10 bases). The CDR3 is 18 amino acids. V was shortened by 4 bases and J by 0 bases, with 22 bases between the two germline ends. Looked up from germline, CDR1 is MDHEN and CDR2 is SYDVKM. CDR3 sequence reads: CASSWGQGLAGFSYEQYF. As DNA, the CDR3 is TGTGCCAGCAGTTGGGGACAGGGGCTAGCGGGATTCTCCTACGAGCAGTACTTC.

The V gene is TRBV11-2, the J gene TRBJ2-7, with 15 bases aligning to TRBD2. J lost 4 bases, V lost 4 bases, and 2 bases had no gene match. The CDR3 totals 15 residues. Germline V gene data show CDR1 as SGHAT and CDR2 as FQNNGV. CDR3 coding DNA: TGTGCCAGCAGCTGGGGACTAGCGGGAGGATACGAGCAGTACTTC. The encoded protein is CASSWGLAGGYEQYF.

The gene calls are TRBV28 and TRBJ2-7; TRBD2 matches at 8 bases. The CDR3 is 16 amino acids. The V and J ends lost 5 bases and 0 bases, in that order; junction bases with no gene match: 9. The germline V gene encodes CDR1 MDHEN and CDR2 SYDVKM. CDR3: CASSPTGLGSSYEQYF. The CDR3 bases are TGTGCCAGCAGTCCCACGGGACTAGGGAGCTCCTACGAGCAGTACTTC.

This clone was seen just once. This chain connects TRBV30 to TRBJ2-2; TRBD1 matches 10 bases. Trimming took 5 bases from V and 6 from J; bases not matched to a gene: 6. CDR3 length: 14 amino acids. Germline loops: CDR1 GTSNPN, CDR2 SVGIG (reference sequence). CDR3: CAWWDRGVSGELFF. CDR3 nucleotides: TGTGCCTGGTGGGACAGGGGTGTGTCCGGGGAGCTGTTTTTT.

This chain joins TRBV27 and TRBJ2-7; 12 nucleotides align to TRBD2. The CDR3 length is 18 residues. The junction had 10 bases not matched to a gene; V was cut back by 2 bases and J by 2 bases. Per germline, CDR1 MNHEY and CDR2 SMNVEV (reference sequence). The CDR3 region is CASSLLTSGRPSPYEQYF. The CDR3 DNA is TGTGCCAGCAGTTTACTGACTAGCGGGAGACCTTCCCCCTACGAGCAGTACTTC.

In nucleotides, the CDR3 is TGTGCCAGCAGCTTAACTGGCGGGAGTACAGATACGCAGTATTTT. Translated: CASSLTGGSTDTQYF. The rearrangement uses TRBV7-3 and TRBJ2-3; 7 positions match TRBD2. The V segment lost 0 bases and the J segment 3 bases; nucleotides outside the gene matches: 3. The CDR3 has 15 residues. The V gene's germline CDR1 is SGHTA and CDR2 FQGTGA.

The J gene is TRBJ2-7, the V gene TRBV27, with no clear D. The CDR3 runs 14 residues. V shed 0 bases and J shed 2 bases, with 8 bases lying between them. Per the germline V gene, CDR1 is MNHEY and CDR2 is SMNVEV (reference sequence). CDR3: CASSLSLAPYEQYF. The CDR3 bases are TGTGCCAGCAGTTTATCCTTGGCACCCTACGAGCAGTACTTC.

The rearrangement uses TRBV6-1 and TRBJ1-3, with 7 bases matching TRBD1. The junction had 8 bases not matched to a gene; V was cut back by 6 bases and J by 0 bases. The germline gives CDR1 MNHNS, CDR2 SASEGT. The CDR3 runs to 16 residues. The CDR3 spells CASRETGASSGNTIYF. The CDR3 bases are TGTGCCAGCAGAGAAACAGGGGCTAGCTCTGGAAACACCATATATTTT.